The 19 T cell receptor beta chains presented below share a single source sample, sequenced in a study of T cells in Graves' hyperthyroidism and ophthalmopathy. Amplification targeted TCR beta CDR3 regions from RNA transcripts. The study used the HTBI primer set for a first-round RT-PCR of the TCR CDR3. TCRdb itself ran the multiplex PCR reads through MiXCR, one entry per CDR3 protein. The sample lists 150,000 or so distinct CDR3 sequences, 22% occurring once. The sequenced sample consisted of blood. Source of these receptors: a woman aged 50 to 60 with Graves' hyperthyroidism that later progressed to Graves' ophthalmopathy.

This clonotype has ten or more counts. The V gene is TRBV2, the J gene TRBJ1-1, with D perhaps TRBD1 (6 bases). Germline V gene data show CDR1 as SNHLY and CDR2 as FYNNEI. V lost 6 bases to trimming and J lost 5 bases, with 13 bases between them. The CDR3 runs to 13 residues. CDR3 nucleotides: TGTGCCAGCAGGGACACAGGGCCAACTGAAGCTTTCTTT. It codes for CASRDTGPTEAFF.

The genes are TRBV5-1 and TRBJ2-2, with a weak D call TRBD2 (5 bases). Deletions cut 2 bases from V and 0 bases from J, with 11 bases between. Germline-derived CDR1 and CDR2 are SGHRS and YFSETQ. The CDR3 length is 16 residues. The CDR3 protein is CASSLLATTNTGELFF. The CDR3 nucleotides are TGCGCCAGCAGCTTATTAGCGACTACGAACACCGGGGAGCTGTTTTTT.

The V call is TRBV6-1, the J call TRBJ1-2, with TRBD1 as a possible D gene (6 bases). Trimming took 6 bases from V and 6 from J, leaving 20 bases between them. This CDR3 is 15 amino acids long. CDR1 MNHNS and CDR2 SASEGT come from the germline V gene. CDR3 residues: CASSRAQGREDGYTF. The CDR3 nucleotides are TGTGCCAGCAGCCGAGCCCAGGGGCGAGAAGATGGCTACACCTTC.

The CDR3 DNA reads as TGTGCCAGCAGAGTGGCACAGCGTACACTGAAGGCTTTCTTT. It specifies CASRVAQRTLKAFF. The rearrangement uses TRBV6-1 and TRBJ1-1; D not resolved. V was clipped by 6 bases and J by 11 bases, with 22 bases between them. This CDR3 has 14 residues. The V gene's germline CDR1 is MNHNS and CDR2 SASEGT.

This sequence joins TRBV7-3 and TRBJ2-1; D may correspond to TRBD1 or TRBD2 (5 bases each). V was clipped by 2 bases and J by 0 bases, with 14 bases between them. This CDR3 is built from 17 residues. The germline V gene encodes CDR1 SGHTA and CDR2 FQGTGA. This CDR3 is CASSLGPGTPSYNEQFF. In DNA, the CDR3 is TGTGCCAGCAGCTTAGGGCCGGGGACCCCCTCCTACAATGAGCAGTTCTTC.

This clonotype came up many times. CDR3 sequence (DNA): TGTGCCAGCAGTTTCGAGCTAGCGGGGTCCTACGAGCAGTACTTC. It translates to CASSFELAGSYEQYF. The chain uses TRBV12-3 or TRBV12-4 and TRBJ2-7; 9 bases fit TRBD2. With 3 bases clipped from V and 1 base from J, the junction kept 4 bases outside the gene matches. The CDR3 is made up of 15 amino acids.

Comments on this clonotype: This may be a read error: a much more frequent sequence differs by one nucleotide. This chain joins TRBV12-3 or TRBV12-4 and TRBJ2-1, with 7 positions matching TRBD2. The CDR3 runs to 15 residues. The CDR3 sequence is CASSPAHQTSWEQSF. The CDR3 nucleotides are TGTGCCAGCAGTCCAGCTCATCAGACTAGCTGGGAGCAGTCCTTC.

The chain is built from TRBV28 and TRBJ2-7, with 9 positions matching TRBD2. Germline lookup yields CDR1 MDHEN and CDR2 SYDVKM. The length of the CDR3 is 18 residues. V lost 5 bases to trimming and J lost 2 bases; unmatched junction nucleotides: 16. CDR3 in DNA: TGTGCCAGCAGTCCGGCGGGGGGGCGCGGCCCCATAACCTACGAGCAGTACTTC. It translates to CASSPAGGRGPITYEQYF.

About this clonotype: With a much larger clone just one base away, this may be a read error. The J gene is TRBJ1-1, the V gene TRBV7-9; 9 nucleotides match TRBD1. The J call is uncertain, as TRBJ2-2 better fits the DNA end. Germline values: CDR1 SEHNR, CDR2 FQNEAQ (reference sequence). The CDR3 extends over 15 amino acids. CDR3 residues: CASSLRTGVTGKLFF. The CDR3 region has the DNA TGTGCCAGCAGCTTAAGGACAGGGGTTACCGGGAAGCTGTTTTTT.

The chain recombines TRBV7-9 with TRBJ2-7; 9 bases line up with TRBD1. The CDR3 extends over 15 amino acids. V lost 3 bases to trimming and J lost 2 bases; unmatched junction nucleotides: 5. Germline CDR1 is SEHNR and CDR2 is FQNEAQ (reference sequence). CDR3 bases: TGTGCCAGCAGCTTCCACCGGACAGGGGCCTACGAGCAGTACTTC. Translation gives CASSFHRTGAYEQYF.

The rearrangement links TRBV29-1 to TRBJ2-3; no firm D call. The CDR3 spans 14 residues. The germline V and J ends were trimmed by 3 bases and 1 base, with 11 bases remaining between them. CDR1 is SQVTM, CDR2 ANQGSEA, per germline. Here the CDR3 reads CSVDGFSGTDTQYF. DNA of the CDR3: TGCAGCGTTGATGGATTCTCTGGCACAGATACGCAGTATTTT.

The V and J genes are TRBV3-1 and TRBJ2-7; D is unresolved. The germline CDR1 and CDR2 sequences are LGHDT and YNNKEL (reference sequence). The CDR3 has 14 residues. V shed 3 bases and J shed 1 base, with 10 bases lying between them. The CDR3 nucleotides read TGTGCCAGCAGCCAGGGGTTGGAATCCTACGAGCAGTACTTC. Amino acid sequence: CASSQGLESYEQYF.

This clonotype was detected only a few times. This chain joins TRBV2 and TRBJ2-6; possible D gene TRBD1, 7 bases. The V end was cut by 6 bases, the J end by 0 bases, with 15 bases between. The germline gives CDR1 SNHLY, CDR2 FYNNEI. The CDR3 consists of 17 residues. DNA for the CDR3: TGTGCCAGCAGGTGGACAGGACTAAGCTCTGGGGCCAACGTCCTGACTTTC. Its protein is CASRWTGLSSGANVLTF.

This chain links TRBV7-3 with TRBJ2-1, with TRBD2 identical over 9 bases. Germline CDR1 and CDR2: SGHTA and FQGTGA. The CDR3 totals 17 residues. V was clipped by 6 bases and J by 4 bases; unmatched bases: 13. CDR3 in amino acids: CASRPDLTSGTYNEQFF. CDR3 nucleotides: TGTGCCAGCAGGCCTGACTTGACTAGCGGAACTTACAATGAGCAGTTCTTC.

Ten or more counts support this clonotype. The chain combines TRBV28 with TRBJ1-2, with D tentatively TRBD1 (6 bases). CDR3 size: 14 residues. V lost 10 bases and J lost 4, with 19 bases in between. Germline V gene sequence: CDR1 MDHEN, CDR2 SYDVKM. CDR3 region: CAIVSRGGGYGYTF. CDR3 DNA: TGTGCCATCGTAAGCCGCGGGGGCGGCTATGGCTACACCTTC.

This clonotype was found many times. The chain is built from TRBV7-8 and TRBJ1-3; D not certain. Trimming took off 4 bases at V and 0 bases at J, with 13 bases between the two ends. Per the germline V gene, CDR1 is SGHVS and CDR2 is FQNEAQ. The CDR3 totals 16 residues. As DNA, the CDR3 is TGTGCCAGCAGCTCCATGACGACGGGCTCTGGAAACACCATATATTTT. Translated: CASSSMTTGSGNTIYF.

There are many counts of this clonotype. This sequence joins TRBV14 and TRBJ1-1; possible D gene TRBD1, 5 bases. The CDR3 length is 16 residues. V dropped 0 bases and J dropped 3 bases, with 14 bases sitting between them. Germline V gives CDR1 SGHDN, CDR2 FVKESK. The DNA for the CDR3 is TGTGCCAGCAGCCAAGATCGGGGGGTTGTTCACACTGAAGCTTTCTTT. It is translated as CASSQDRGVVHTEAFF.

This chain uses TRBV12-3 or TRBV12-4 with TRBJ1-2; 8 bases agree with TRBD1. The CDR3 is made up of 16 amino acids. V dropped 5 bases and J dropped 6; count of bases not matched to a gene: 14. The CDR3 region is CASSLRGPGDNDGYTF. The CDR3 nucleotides read TGTGCCAGCAGTCTCAGGGGGCCTGGGGATAATGATGGCTACACCTTC.

Ten or more counts support this clonotype. The gene calls are TRBV24-1 and TRBJ2-2, with D tentatively TRBD1 or TRBD2 (6 bases each). CDR3 size: 13 residues. V lost 9 bases, J lost 4 bases, and 11 bases lay in between. Germline V gene data show CDR1 as KGHDR and CDR2 as SFDVKD. This chain's CDR3 is CATHGGGTGELFF. CDR3 DNA sequence: TGTGCCACCCACGGAGGGGGCACCGGGGAGCTGTTTTTT.